This T cell receptor (beta chain) was captured by sequencing in a study of blood T cell repertoires in COVID-19. About the research overall: Samples came from the United States, Italy and Spain, spanning acute and convalescent COVID-19. PBMCs, B-cell-depleted T cells, or T cells provided the cDNA or gDNA that made up the material.

Original analysis: Reference gene primer amplification gave nucleated cell count estimates. This table comes from immunoSEQ multiplex PCR, and its TCRdb copy is limited to in-frame clones, with some not included. That table supplies the V and J calls and clone size; D and trimming were determined from the DNA. This sample has 200,000 to 300,000 clones, with 90% found just once. The trim removed 5 bases at V and 1 base at J, leaving 13 bases unmatched. This CDR3 is built from 17 residues. Germline V gene lookup returns CDR1 SGHKS and CDR2 YYEKEE (reference sequence). V is TRBV5-5 and J is TRBJ1-2; TRBD1 aligns across 8 bases. This sequence originates from a woman between 40 and 55 years old with acute or convalescent COVID-19. Sequenced input: peripheral blood. The CDR3 spells CASSKNSDRELNYGYTF. CDR3 bases: TGTGCCAGCAGTAAAAATTCGGACAGGGAACTTAACTATGGCTACACCTTC.